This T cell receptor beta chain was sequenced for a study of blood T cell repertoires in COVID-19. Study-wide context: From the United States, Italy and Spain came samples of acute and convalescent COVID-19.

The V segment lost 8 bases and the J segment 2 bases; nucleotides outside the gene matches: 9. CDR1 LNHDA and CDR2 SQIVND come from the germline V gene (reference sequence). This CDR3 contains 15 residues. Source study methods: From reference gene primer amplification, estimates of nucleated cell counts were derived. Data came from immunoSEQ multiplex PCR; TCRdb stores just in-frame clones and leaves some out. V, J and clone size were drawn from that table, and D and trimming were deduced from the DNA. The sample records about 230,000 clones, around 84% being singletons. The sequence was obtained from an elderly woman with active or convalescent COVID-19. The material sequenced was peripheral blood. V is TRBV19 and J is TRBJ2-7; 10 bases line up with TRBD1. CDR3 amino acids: CASLPEDRGTYEQYF. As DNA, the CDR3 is TGTGCCAGTTTACCAGAGGACAGGGGGACCTACGAGCAGTACTTC.